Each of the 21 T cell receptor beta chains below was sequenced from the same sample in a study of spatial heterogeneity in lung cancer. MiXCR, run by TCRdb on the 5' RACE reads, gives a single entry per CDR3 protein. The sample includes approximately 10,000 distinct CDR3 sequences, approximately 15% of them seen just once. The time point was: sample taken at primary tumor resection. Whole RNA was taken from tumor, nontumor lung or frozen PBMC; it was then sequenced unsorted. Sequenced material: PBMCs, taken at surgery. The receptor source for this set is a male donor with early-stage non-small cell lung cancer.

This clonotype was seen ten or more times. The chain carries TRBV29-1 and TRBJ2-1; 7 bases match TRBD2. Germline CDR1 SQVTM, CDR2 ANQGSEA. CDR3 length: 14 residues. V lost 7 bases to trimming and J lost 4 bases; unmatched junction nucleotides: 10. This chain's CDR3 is CSAVGAGVYNEQFF. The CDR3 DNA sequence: TGCAGCGCCGTGGGCGCGGGAGTGTACAATGAGCAGTTCTTC.

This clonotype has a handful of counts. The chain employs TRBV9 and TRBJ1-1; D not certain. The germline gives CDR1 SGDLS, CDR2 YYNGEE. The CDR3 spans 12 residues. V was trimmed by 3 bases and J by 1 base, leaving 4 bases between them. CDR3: CASSGGNTEAFF. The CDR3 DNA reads TGTGCCAGCAGCGGAGGGAACACTGAAGCTTTCTTT.

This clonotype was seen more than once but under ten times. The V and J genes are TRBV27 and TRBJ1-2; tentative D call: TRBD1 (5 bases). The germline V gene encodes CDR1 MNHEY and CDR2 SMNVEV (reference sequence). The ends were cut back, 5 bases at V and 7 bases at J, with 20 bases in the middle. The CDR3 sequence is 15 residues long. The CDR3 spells CASSLRTPTLTGYTF. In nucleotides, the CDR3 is TGTGCCAGCAGTCTTCGGACACCCACTCTCACTGGCTACACCTTC.

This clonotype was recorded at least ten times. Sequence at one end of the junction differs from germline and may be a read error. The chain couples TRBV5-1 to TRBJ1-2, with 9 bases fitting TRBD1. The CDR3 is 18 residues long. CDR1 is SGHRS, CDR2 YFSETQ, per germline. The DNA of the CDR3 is TGCGCCAGCAGCCCAACGACAGGGGGTTTTGATGAGACCTATCGCTACACCTTC. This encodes CASSPTTGGFDETYRYTF.

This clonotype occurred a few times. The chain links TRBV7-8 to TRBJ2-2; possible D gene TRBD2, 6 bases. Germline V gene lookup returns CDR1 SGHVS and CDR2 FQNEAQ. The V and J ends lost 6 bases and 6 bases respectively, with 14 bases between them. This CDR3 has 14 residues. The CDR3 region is CASSIASGPGELFF. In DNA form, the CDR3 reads TGTGCCAGCAGTATAGCCAGCGGGCCCGGGGAGCTGTTTTTT.

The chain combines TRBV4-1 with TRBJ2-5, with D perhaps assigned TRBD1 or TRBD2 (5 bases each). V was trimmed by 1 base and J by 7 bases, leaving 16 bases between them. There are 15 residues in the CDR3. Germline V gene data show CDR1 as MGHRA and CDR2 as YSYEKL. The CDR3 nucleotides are TGCGCCAGCAGCCAAGCCGGGACCCTCGGAGGGACCCAGTACTTC. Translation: CASSQAGTLGGTQYF.

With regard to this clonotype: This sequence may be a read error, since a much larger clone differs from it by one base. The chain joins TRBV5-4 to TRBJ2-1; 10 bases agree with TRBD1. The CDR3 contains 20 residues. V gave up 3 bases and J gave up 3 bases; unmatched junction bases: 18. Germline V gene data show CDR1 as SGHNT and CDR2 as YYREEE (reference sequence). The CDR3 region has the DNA TGTGCCAGCAGCTCCTTGACCGGACAGGGGGAACGGGCGGTCTACAATGAGCAGTTCTTC. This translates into CASSSLTGQGERAVYNEQFF.

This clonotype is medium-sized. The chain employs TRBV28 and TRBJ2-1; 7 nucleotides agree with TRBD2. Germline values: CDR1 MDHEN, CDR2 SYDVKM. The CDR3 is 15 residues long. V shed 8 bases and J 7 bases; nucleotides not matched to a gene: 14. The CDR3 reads CASRGRHGMWNEQFF. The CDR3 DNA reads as TGTGCCAGCCGCGGGAGACACGGTATGTGGAATGAGCAGTTCTTC. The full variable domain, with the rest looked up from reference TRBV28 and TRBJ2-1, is DVKVTQSSRYLVKRTGEKVFLECVQDMDHENMFWYRQDPGLGLRLIYFSYDVKMKEKGDIPEGYSVSREKKERFSLILESASTNQTSMYLCASRGRHGMWNEQFFGPGTRLTVL.

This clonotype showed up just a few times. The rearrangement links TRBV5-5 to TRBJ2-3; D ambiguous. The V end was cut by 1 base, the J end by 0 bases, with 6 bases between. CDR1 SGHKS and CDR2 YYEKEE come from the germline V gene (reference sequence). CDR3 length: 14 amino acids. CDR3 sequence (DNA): TGTGCCAGCAGCTTGCGAGCTAGCACAGATACGCAGTATTTT. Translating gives CASSLRASTDTQYF.

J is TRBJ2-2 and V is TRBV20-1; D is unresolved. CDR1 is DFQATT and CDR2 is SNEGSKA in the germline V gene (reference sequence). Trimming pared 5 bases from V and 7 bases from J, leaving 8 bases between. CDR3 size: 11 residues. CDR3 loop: CSASELGELFF. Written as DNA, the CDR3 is TGCAGTGCTTCGGAGCTCGGGGAGCTGTTTTTT.

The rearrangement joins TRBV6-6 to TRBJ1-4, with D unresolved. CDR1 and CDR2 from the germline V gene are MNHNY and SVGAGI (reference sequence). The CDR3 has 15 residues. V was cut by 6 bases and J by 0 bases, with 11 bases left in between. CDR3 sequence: CASRRTDSTNEKLFF. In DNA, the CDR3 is TGTGCCAGCAGACGGACGGATTCAACTAATGAAAAACTGTTTTTT.

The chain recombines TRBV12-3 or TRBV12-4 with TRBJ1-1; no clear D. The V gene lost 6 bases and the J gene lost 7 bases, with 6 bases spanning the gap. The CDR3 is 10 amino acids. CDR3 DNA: TGTGCCAGCAGGGCAGGTGAAGCTTTCTTT. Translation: CASRAGEAFF.

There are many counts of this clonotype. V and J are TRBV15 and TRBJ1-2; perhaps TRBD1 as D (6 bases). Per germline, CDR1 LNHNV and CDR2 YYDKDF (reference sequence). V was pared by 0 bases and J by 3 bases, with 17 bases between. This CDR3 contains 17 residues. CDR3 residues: CATSRDRQAPRDYGYTF. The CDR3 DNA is TGTGCCACCAGCAGAGATCGACAGGCTCCTAGGGACTATGGCTACACCTTC. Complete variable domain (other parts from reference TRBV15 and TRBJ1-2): DAMVIQNPRYQVTQFGKPVTLSCSQTLNHNVMYWYQQKSSQAPKLLFHYYDKDFNNEADTPDNFQSRRPNTSFCFLDIRSPGLGDTAMYLCATSRDRQAPRDYGYTFGSGTRLTVV.

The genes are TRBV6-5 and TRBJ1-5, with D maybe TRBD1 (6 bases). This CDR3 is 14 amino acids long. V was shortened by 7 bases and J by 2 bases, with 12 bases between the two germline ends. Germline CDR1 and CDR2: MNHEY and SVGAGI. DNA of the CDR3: TGTGCCAGCAAGAAAGGACAGCGCAATCAGCCCCAGCATTTT. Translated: CASKKGQRNQPQHF.

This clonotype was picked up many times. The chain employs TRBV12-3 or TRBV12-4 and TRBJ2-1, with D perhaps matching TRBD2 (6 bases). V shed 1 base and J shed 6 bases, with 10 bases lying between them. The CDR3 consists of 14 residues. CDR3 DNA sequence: TGTGCCAGCAGTTTAGGTTTAGCGGCCAATGAGCAGTTCTTC. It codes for CASSLGLAANEQFF.

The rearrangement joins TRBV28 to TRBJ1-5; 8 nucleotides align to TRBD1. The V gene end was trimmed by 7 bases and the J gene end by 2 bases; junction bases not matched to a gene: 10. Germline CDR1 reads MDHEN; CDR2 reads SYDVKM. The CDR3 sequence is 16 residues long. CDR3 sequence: CASNQATGVRNQPQHF. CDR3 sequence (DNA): TGTGCCAGCAATCAGGCGACAGGGGTGCGCAATCAGCCCCAGCATTTT.

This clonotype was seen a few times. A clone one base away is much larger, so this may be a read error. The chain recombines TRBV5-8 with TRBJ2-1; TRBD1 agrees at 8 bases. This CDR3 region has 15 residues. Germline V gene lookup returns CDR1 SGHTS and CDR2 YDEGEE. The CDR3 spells CVSIRDRSSYNEQFF. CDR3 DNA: TGTGTCAGCATTAGGGACAGGTCGTCCTACAATGAGCAGTTCTTC.

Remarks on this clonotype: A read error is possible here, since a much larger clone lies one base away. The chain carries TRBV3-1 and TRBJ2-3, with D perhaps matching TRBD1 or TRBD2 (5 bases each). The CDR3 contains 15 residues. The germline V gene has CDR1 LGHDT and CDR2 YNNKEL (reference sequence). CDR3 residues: CPSSRDPTSTDTQYF. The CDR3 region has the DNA TGTCCCAGCAGCCGGGACCCGACTAGCACAGATACGCAGTATTTT.

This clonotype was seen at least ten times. CDR3 residues: CASSFTEADTQYF. CDR3 DNA sequence: TGTGCCAGCAGCTTCACCGAGGCAGATACGCAGTATTTT. V is TRBV7-3 and J is TRBJ2-3; D is unclear. V was pared by 3 bases and J by 4 bases, with 8 bases between. The CDR3 length is 13 residues. Germline CDR1 SGHTA, CDR2 FQGTGA.

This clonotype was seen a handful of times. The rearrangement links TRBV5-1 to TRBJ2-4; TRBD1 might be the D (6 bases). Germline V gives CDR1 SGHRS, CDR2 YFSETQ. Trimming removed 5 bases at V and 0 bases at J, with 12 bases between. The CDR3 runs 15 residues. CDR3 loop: CASRETGLAKNIQYF. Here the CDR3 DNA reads TGCGCCAGCAGGGAAACAGGGCTAGCCAAAAACATTCAGTACTTC.

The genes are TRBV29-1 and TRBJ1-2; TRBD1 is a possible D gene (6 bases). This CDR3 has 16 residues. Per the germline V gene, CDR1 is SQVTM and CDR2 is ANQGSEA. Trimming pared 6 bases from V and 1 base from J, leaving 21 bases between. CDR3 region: CSVLPGGRFGNYGYTF. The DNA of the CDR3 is TGCAGCGTCCTCCCGGGGGGGCGCTTCGGTAACTATGGCTACACCTTC.